This T cell receptor beta chain was observed in a study of T-cell memory formation after mild COVID-19. Whole-study results and caveats: The finding that pre-infection memory included some responding clones suggested that cross-reactive memory joined. From day 15 to 85, contracting clones were balanced between CD4 and CD8, whereas later expanders leaned toward CD4+.

Germline assignment: CDR1 SSHAT and CDR2 FNYEAQ (reference sequence). The CDR3 covers 14 residues. TCRdb recomputed calls from the 5' RACE reads with MiXCR, one row per CDR3 protein. The repertoire holds around 300,000 distinct CDR3 sequences, approximately 14% seen once, with 22% in the top ten. This clonotype was seen repeatedly, ten times or more. Its antigen is currently unknown. The junction does not match germline at one end; this may be a read error. The gene calls are TRBV7-7 and TRBJ2-2, with unresolved D. Sequencing was done on a sample of PBMCs or a T cell subset sorted from them (not recorded which). This clonotype originated in a young man who had mild COVID-19 (a few samples of this study predate the infection). Cell type and time point are not known. In DNA, the CDR3 is TGTGCTAGCAGCATGGGTCCATACACCGGGGAGCTGTTTTTT. As protein: CASSMGPYTGELFF.